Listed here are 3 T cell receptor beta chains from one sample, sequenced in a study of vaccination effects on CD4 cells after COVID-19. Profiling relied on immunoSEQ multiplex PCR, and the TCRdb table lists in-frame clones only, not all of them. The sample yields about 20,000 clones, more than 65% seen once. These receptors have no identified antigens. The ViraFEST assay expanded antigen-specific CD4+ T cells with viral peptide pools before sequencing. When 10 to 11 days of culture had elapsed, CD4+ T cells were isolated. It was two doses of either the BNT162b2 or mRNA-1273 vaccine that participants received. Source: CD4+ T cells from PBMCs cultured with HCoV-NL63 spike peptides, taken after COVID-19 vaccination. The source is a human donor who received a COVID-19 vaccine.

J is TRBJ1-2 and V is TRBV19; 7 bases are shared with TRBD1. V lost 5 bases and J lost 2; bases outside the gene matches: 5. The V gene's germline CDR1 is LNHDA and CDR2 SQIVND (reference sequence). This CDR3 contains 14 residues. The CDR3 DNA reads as TGTGCCAGTAGTCTCAGGGGACAGAACTATGGCTACACCTTC. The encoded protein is CASSLRGQNYGYTF. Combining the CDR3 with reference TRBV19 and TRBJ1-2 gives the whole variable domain DGGITQSPKYLFRKEGQNVTLSCEQNLNHDAMYWYRQDPGQGLRLIYYSQIVNDFQKGDIAEGYSVSREKKESFPLTVTSAQKNPTAFYLCASSLRGQNYGYTFGSGTRLTVV.

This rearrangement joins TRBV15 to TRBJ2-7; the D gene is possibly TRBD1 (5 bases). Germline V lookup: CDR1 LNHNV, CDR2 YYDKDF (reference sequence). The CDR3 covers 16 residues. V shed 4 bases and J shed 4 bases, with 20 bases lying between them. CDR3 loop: CATSTPLGRASYEQYF. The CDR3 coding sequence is TGTGCCACCAGCACCCCTCTGGGCAGGGCCAGTTACGAGCAGTACTTC.

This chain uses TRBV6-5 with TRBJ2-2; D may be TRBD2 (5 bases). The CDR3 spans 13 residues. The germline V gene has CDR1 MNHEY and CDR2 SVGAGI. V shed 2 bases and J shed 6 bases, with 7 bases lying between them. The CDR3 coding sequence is TGTGCCAGCAGTTACACCGGGGCCGGGGAGCTGTTTTTT. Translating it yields CASSYTGAGELFF.